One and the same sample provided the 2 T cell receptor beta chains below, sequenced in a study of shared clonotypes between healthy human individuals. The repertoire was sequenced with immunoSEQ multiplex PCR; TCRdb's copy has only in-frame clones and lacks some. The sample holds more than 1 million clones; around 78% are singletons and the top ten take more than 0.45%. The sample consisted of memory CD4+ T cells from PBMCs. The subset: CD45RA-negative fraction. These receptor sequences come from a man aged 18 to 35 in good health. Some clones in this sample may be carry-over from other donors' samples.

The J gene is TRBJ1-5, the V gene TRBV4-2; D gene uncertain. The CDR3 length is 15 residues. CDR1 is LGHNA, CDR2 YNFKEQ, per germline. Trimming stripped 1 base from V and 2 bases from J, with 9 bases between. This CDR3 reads CASSQGPWGNQPQHF. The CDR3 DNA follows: TGTGCCAGCAGCCAAGGACCGTGGGGCAATCAGCCCCAGCATTTT.

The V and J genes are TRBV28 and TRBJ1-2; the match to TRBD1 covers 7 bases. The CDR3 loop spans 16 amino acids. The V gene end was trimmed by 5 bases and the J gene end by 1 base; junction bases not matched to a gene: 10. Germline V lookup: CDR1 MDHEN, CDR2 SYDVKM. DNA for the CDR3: TGTGCCAGCAGTCCGACCGGACAGGCCTTTAACTATGGCTACACCTTC. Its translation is CASSPTGQAFNYGYTF.